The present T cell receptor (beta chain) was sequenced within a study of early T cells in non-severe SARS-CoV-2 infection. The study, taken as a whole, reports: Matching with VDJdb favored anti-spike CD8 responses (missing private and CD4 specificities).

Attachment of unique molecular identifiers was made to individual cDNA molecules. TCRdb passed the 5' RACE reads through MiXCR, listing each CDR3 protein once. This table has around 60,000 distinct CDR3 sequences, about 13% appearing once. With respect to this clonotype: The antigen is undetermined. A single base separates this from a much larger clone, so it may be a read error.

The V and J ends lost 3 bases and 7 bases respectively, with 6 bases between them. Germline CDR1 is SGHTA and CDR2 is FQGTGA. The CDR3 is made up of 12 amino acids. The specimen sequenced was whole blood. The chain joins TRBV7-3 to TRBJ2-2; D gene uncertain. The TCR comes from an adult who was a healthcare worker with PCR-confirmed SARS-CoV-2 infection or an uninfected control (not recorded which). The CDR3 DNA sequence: TGTGCCAGCAGCTTTAGGGACGGGGAGCTGTTTTTT. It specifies CASSFRDGELFF.